These 21 T cell receptor beta chains were all obtained from the same sample, sequenced in a study of blood T cell repertoires in COVID-19. Only in-frame clones appear in the TCRdb table, and some are missing; sequencing was by immunoSEQ multiplex PCR. This table has 88,000 or so clones, about four fifths appearing once. Specimen: peripheral blood. These receptors were obtained from a human donor in a cohort sampled during active COVID-19.

The rearrangement joins TRBV7-6 to TRBJ2-2; 9 bases are a match to TRBD1. CDR1 is SGHVS, CDR2 FNYEAQ, per germline. Trimming removed 3 bases from V and 7 bases from J; junction bases left unmatched: 3. The CDR3 has 14 amino acids. The CDR3 sequence: CASSFGTGIGELFF. Written as DNA, the CDR3 is TGTGCCAGCAGCTTCGGGACAGGGATCGGGGAGCTGTTTTTT.

This chain joins TRBV2 and TRBJ2-5; D is ambiguous. The CDR3 runs 14 residues. Trimming stripped 8 bases from V and 1 base from J, with 14 bases between. CDR1 and CDR2 (germline): SNHLY, FYNNEI. The CDR3 is CASRAIESQETQYF. Here the CDR3 DNA reads TGTGCCAGCCGAGCCATCGAGAGCCAAGAGACCCAGTACTTC.

The chain uses TRBV18 and TRBJ2-1; 11 bases match TRBD2. The length of the CDR3 is 18 residues. Losses at the gene ends were 3 bases for V and 0 bases for J; bases not matched to a gene: 7. Germline V lookup: CDR1 KGHSH, CDR2 LQKENI. The CDR3 coding sequence is TGTGCCAGCTCACCGCCGGGACTAGCGGCCGACTCCTACAATGAGCAGTTCTTC. Protein: CASSPPGLAADSYNEQFF.

The chain carries TRBV29-1 and TRBJ2-3, with D tentatively TRBD2 (6 bases). The CDR3 length is 16 residues. Germline V lookup: CDR1 SQVTM, CDR2 ANQGSEA. V gave up 6 bases and J gave up 3 bases, with 22 bases separating them. CDR3 nucleotides: TGCAGCGTCGGGGGTTGGGGTCGGCAGGGAACAGATACGCAGTATTTT. Translated, it gives CSVGGWGRQGTDTQYF.

This clone was observed many times. The chain joins TRBV3-1 (or the pseudogene TRBV3-2) to TRBJ2-2; TRBD2 agrees at 7 bases. Trimming removed 3 bases from V and 3 bases from J; junction bases left unmatched: 10. Per the germline V gene, CDR1 is LGHDT and CDR2 is YNNKEL (reference sequence). The length of the CDR3 is 17 residues. CDR3 region: CASSHEAGYLDTGELFF. The CDR3 bases are TGTGCCAGCAGCCACGAAGCGGGGTATTTAGACACCGGGGAGCTGTTTTTT.

The rearrangement links TRBV7-9 to TRBJ2-3, with D maybe TRBD2 (6 bases). Trimming cost V 1 base and J 5 bases, with 10 bases left between them. This CDR3 is 14 amino acids long. Germline loops: CDR1 SEHNR, CDR2 FQNEAQ (reference sequence). Written as DNA, the CDR3 is TGTGCCAGCAGCTTAGTGGTCGGGGGAGATACGCAGTATTTT. Its protein product is CASSLVVGGDTQYF.

V and J are TRBV6-5 and TRBJ2-7; tentatively, D is TRBD1 (6 bases). With 4 bases removed from V and 3 bases from J, the gap between germline ends came to 19 bases. The V gene's germline CDR1 is MNHEY and CDR2 SVGAGI. The CDR3 runs 16 residues. The CDR3 DNA reads as TGTGCCAGCAGTTCCTCTCCGGGACATCTAAACTACGAGCAGTACTTC. Its protein is CASSSSPGHLNYEQYF.

The chain recombines TRBV28 with TRBJ2-2; a weak D match, TRBD1 (6 bases). This CDR3 comprises 13 residues. The V gene lost 7 bases and the J gene lost 6 bases, with 12 bases spanning the gap. Germline lookup yields CDR1 MDHEN and CDR2 SYDVKM. The CDR3 DNA is TGTGCCAGCACACAGGGCGCGCCCGGGGAGCTGTTTTTT. This encodes CASTQGAPGELFF.

V gene TRBV11-2 combines with J gene TRBJ2-7, with D tentatively TRBD1 (6 bases). The CDR3 runs to 12 residues. Germline CDR1 SGHAT, CDR2 FQNNGV. The V end lost 5 bases, the J end lost 4 bases, and 9 bases lay between the germline ends. The CDR3 region is CASSQQGYEQYF. DNA of the CDR3: TGTGCCAGCAGCCAACAGGGATACGAGCAGTACTTC.

This chain joins TRBV4-1 and TRBJ2-5; TRBD2 matches 12 bases. Germline lookup yields CDR1 MGHRA and CDR2 YSYEKL. V lost 6 bases, J lost 0 bases, and 14 bases stayed unmatched. The length of the CDR3 is 19 residues. CDR3 residues: CASSDRAGTSGLYQETQYF. The CDR3 region has the DNA TGCGCCAGCAGTGATCGAGCCGGGACTAGCGGGCTGTACCAAGAGACCCAGTACTTC.

J is TRBJ1-4 and V is TRBV5-5; D remains unclear. Germline-derived CDR1 and CDR2 are SGHKS and YYEKEE (reference sequence). The CDR3 consists of 12 residues. V was cut by 1 base and J by 5 bases, with 3 bases left in between. The CDR3 nucleotides read TGTGCCAGCAGCTTGCTAAATGAAAAACTGTTTTTT. Its translation is CASSLLNEKLFF.

V usage is TRBV7-8 and J usage is TRBJ2-2; 7 positions match TRBD1. CDR3 size: 15 residues. J was trimmed by 7 bases and V by 5 bases; bases with no gene match: 10. Per the germline V gene, CDR1 is SGHVS and CDR2 is FQNEAQ. Here the CDR3 DNA reads TGTGCCAGCAGCGTAGGGACAGACAATAGCGGGGAGCTGTTTTTT. Encoded protein: CASSVGTDNSGELFF.

V usage is TRBV19 and J usage is TRBJ2-5; possible D gene TRBD2, 5 bases. CDR1 LNHDA and CDR2 SQIVND come from the germline V gene (reference sequence). Trimming removed 4 bases from V and 1 base from J, with 10 bases in between. CDR3 length: 14 amino acids. The CDR3 protein is CASSRSGSQETQYF. CDR3 nucleotide sequence: TGTGCCAGTAGTAGGTCTGGGAGCCAAGAGACCCAGTACTTC.

The chain couples TRBV24-1 to TRBJ2-7; TRBD2 might be the D (5 bases). Germline CDR1 KGHDR, CDR2 SFDVKD. The CDR3 loop spans 16 amino acids. With 2 bases removed from V and 5 bases from J, the gap between germline ends came to 18 bases. CDR3 bases: TGTGCCACCAGTGATTCTCTGCGGGTGTTTTCCCACGAGCAGTACTTC. As protein: CATSDSLRVFSHEQYF.

The chain joins TRBV19 to TRBJ1-6; possibly TRBD1 for D (6 bases). CDR3 length equals 16 residues. Germline CDR1 LNHDA, CDR2 SQIVND (reference sequence). Trimming took 6 bases from V and 5 from J, leaving 17 bases between them. The CDR3 DNA reads as TGTGCCAGTAGCCGAGGGGGGGCAGGGGATAATTCACCCCTCCACTTT. Protein sequence: CASSRGGAGDNSPLHF.

The V and J genes are TRBV19 and TRBJ2-7; 9 bases agree with TRBD1. V shed 4 bases and J 4 bases; nucleotides not matched to a gene: 8. Germline V lookup: CDR1 LNHDA, CDR2 SQIVND (reference sequence). The CDR3 is made up of 15 amino acids. The CDR3 here is CASSSWGQGLYEQYF. The CDR3 nucleotides read TGTGCCAGTAGTAGTTGGGGACAGGGATTGTACGAGCAGTACTTC.

The V call is TRBV4-3, the J call TRBJ2-3; TRBD2 matches at 9 bases. This CDR3 comprises 15 residues. The junction had 7 bases not matched to a gene; V was cut back by 4 bases and J by 5 bases. Looked up from germline, CDR1 is LGHNA and CDR2 is YSLEER. CDR3 amino acids: CASSPGGRGGDTQYF. The CDR3 nucleotides are TGCGCCAGCAGCCCCGGCGGGAGGGGTGGAGATACGCAGTATTTT.

The chain has TRBV28 and TRBJ2-7, with D perhaps TRBD1 (5 bases). This CDR3 contains 17 residues. Trimming removed 6 bases at V and 1 base at J, with 22 bases between. CDR1 is MDHEN and CDR2 is SYDVKM in the germline V gene. This chain's CDR3 is CASRKDKKALISYEQYF. The CDR3, as DNA: TGTGCCAGCAGGAAGGACAAAAAAGCGCTCATTTCCTACGAGCAGTACTTC. Full variable domain (outside the CDR3, taken from reference TRBV28 and TRBJ2-7): DVKVTQSSRYLVKRTGEKVFLECVQDMDHENMFWYRQDPGLGLRLIYFSYDVKMKEKGDIPEGYSVSREKKERFSLILESASTNQTSMYLCASRKDKKALISYEQYFGPGTRLTVT.

The chain is built from TRBV7-2 and TRBJ2-3; D is perhaps TRBD2 (6 bases). Trimming pared 6 bases from V and 0 bases from J, leaving 10 bases between. The CDR3 runs to 14 residues. Germline CDR1 reads SGHTA; CDR2 reads FQGNSA. The CDR3 bases are TGTGCCAGCAGGCCTAGCGCAAGCACAGATACGCAGTATTTT. It specifies CASRPSASTDTQYF.

The rearrangement uses TRBV12-3 or TRBV12-4 and TRBJ2-7, with a possible D match to TRBD2 (6 bases). Trimming cost V 6 bases and J 6 bases, with 15 bases left between them. This CDR3 spans 13 amino acids. The CDR3 protein is CASSPRLVGEQYF. CDR3 bases: TGTGCCAGCAGCCCTCGACTAGTCGGCGAGCAGTACTTC.

V and J are TRBV6-1 and TRBJ2-7; D may be TRBD2 (6 bases). V lost 0 bases to trimming and J lost 6 bases, with 12 bases between them. Germline lookup yields CDR1 MNHNS and CDR2 SASEGT. This CDR3 contains 14 residues. The CDR3 here is CASSEALGGPEQYF. The CDR3 nucleotides read TGTGCCAGCAGTGAAGCGCTGGGGGGTCCCGAGCAGTACTTC.